This passage covers 11 T cell receptor beta chains from one sample sequenced in a study of blood T cell repertoires in COVID-19. The protocol was immunoSEQ multiplex PCR, while the TCRdb copy is restricted to in-frame clones and leaves out a portion. The top ten clones hold 1.5% to 2% of a sample with some 400,000 clones, about nine tenths of them seen once. Sequenced input: PBMCs or T cells enriched from blood (not recorded which). Source of these receptors: a woman in her twenties or thirties who had recovered from COVID-19.

V gene TRBV4-3 combines with J gene TRBJ2-7; D is uncertain. This CDR3 region has 13 residues. Trimming pared 0 bases from V and 3 bases from J, leaving 6 bases between. Germline CDR1 reads LGHNA; CDR2 reads YSLEER. CDR3 protein: CASSQDGGYEQYF. The CDR3 region has the DNA TGCGCCAGCAGCCAAGATGGCGGCTACGAGCAGTACTTC.

The CDR3 sequence is CASTHREAWRHEKLFF. CDR3 in DNA: TGTGCCAGTACCCACCGGGAGGCCTGGAGACACGAAAAACTGTTTTTT. The J gene is TRBJ1-4, the V gene TRBV19; no definite D call. CDR3 size: 16 residues. Trimming removed 7 bases at V and 8 bases at J, with 23 bases between. Per germline, CDR1 LNHDA and CDR2 SQIVND (reference sequence).

This rearrangement joins TRBV7-9 to TRBJ2-7, with D perhaps TRBD1 (6 bases). Deletions cut 5 bases from V and 5 bases from J, with 13 bases between. From germline, CDR1 is SEHNR and CDR2 FQNEAQ (reference sequence). CDR3 size: 13 residues. The CDR3 DNA reads TGTGCCAGCAGCGCGCCGACAGGAGACGAGCAGTACTTC. Translation: CASSAPTGDEQYF.

V gene TRBV3-1 (or the pseudogene TRBV3-2) combines with J gene TRBJ2-3, with 16 bases matching TRBD2. After removal of 4 bases from V and 4 bases from J, the junction contained 8 bases not matched to a gene. Germline lookup yields CDR1 LGHDT and CDR2 YNNKEL (reference sequence). The length of the CDR3 is 18 residues. CDR3: CASSPPGLAGGRSDTQYF. In DNA form, the CDR3 reads TGTGCCAGCAGCCCACCGGGACTAGCGGGGGGGCGGTCAGATACGCAGTATTTT.

The rearrangement uses TRBV28 and TRBJ2-7; perhaps TRBD2 as D (6 bases). V was clipped by 6 bases and J by 5 bases, with 20 bases between them. Germline lookup yields CDR1 MDHEN and CDR2 SYDVKM. The CDR3 totals 15 residues. The CDR3 spells CASRPPGGAVNEQYF. For the CDR3, the DNA is TGTGCCAGCAGGCCCCCCGGGGGAGCGGTTAACGAGCAGTACTTC.

V usage is TRBV3-1 (or the pseudogene TRBV3-2) and J usage is TRBJ2-2; TRBD1 matches 8 bases. The V gene end was trimmed by 4 bases and the J gene end by 0 bases; junction bases not matched to a gene: 7. The CDR3 has 17 amino acids. Germline values: CDR1 LGHDT, CDR2 YNNKEL (reference sequence). The CDR3 loop reads CASSRLQGGTNTGELFF. The CDR3 nucleotides are TGTGCCAGCAGCCGCTTACAGGGGGGCACGAACACCGGGGAGCTGTTTTTT.

The chain recombines TRBV30 with TRBJ2-5; TRBD2 matches 11 bases. The CDR3 length is 16 residues. The V segment lost 0 bases and the J segment 1 base; nucleotides outside the gene matches: 4. Germline V gives CDR1 GTSNPN, CDR2 SVGIG (reference sequence). The CDR3 sequence is CAWSVYSGGAQETQYF. The CDR3 nucleotides read TGTGCCTGGAGTGTGTATAGCGGGGGGGCCCAAGAGACCCAGTACTTC.

Concerning this clone itself: The sample has other DNA sequences that encode this CDR3 too. The chain is built from TRBV5-1 and TRBJ1-1, with D uncertain. CDR3 length: 14 amino acids. Germline assignment: CDR1 SGHRS and CDR2 YFSETQ. The V and J ends lost 0 bases and 0 bases respectively, with 6 bases between them. The CDR3 spells CASSLGRVNTEAFF. The DNA for the CDR3 is TGCGCCAGCAGCTTGGGACGGGTGAACACTGAAGCTTTCTTT. Variable domain in full (rest from reference TRBV5-1 and TRBJ1-1): KAGVTQTPRYLIKTRGQQVTLSCSPISGHRSVSWYQQTPGQGLQFLFEYFSETQRNKGNFPGRFSGRQFSNSRSEMNVSTLELGDSALYLCASSLGRVNTEAFFGQGTRLTVV.

The V gene is TRBV7-9, the J gene TRBJ2-5; weak D call: TRBD2 (5 bases). CDR3 length equals 15 residues. Germline assignment: CDR1 SEHNR and CDR2 FQNEAQ (reference sequence). Trimming shortened V by 3 bases and J by 5 bases, and 16 bases separated the two germline ends. The CDR3 protein is CASSFVRGSHETQYF. CDR3 sequence (DNA): TGTGCCAGCAGCTTCGTAAGAGGGAGCCACGAGACCCAGTACTTC.

The rearrangement links TRBV24-1 to TRBJ2-3, with a tentative D call TRBD2 (5 bases). Between the trimmed V and J ends, which lost 6 bases and 10 bases, there was a span of 16 bases. CDR1 and CDR2 (germline): KGHDR, SFDVKD. The CDR3 is made up of 13 amino acids. The chain's CDR3 is CATSPSSPGPQYF. The CDR3 DNA follows: TGTGCCACCAGTCCTAGCTCCCCCGGGCCGCAGTATTTT.

The J gene is TRBJ2-1, the V gene TRBV29-1, with 11 bases aligning to TRBD1. Germline loops: CDR1 SQVTM, CDR2 ANQGSEA. The CDR3 covers 15 residues. The V gene end was trimmed by 4 bases and the J gene end by 4 bases; junction bases not matched to a gene: 6. The CDR3 is CSVGGQGVRYNEQFF. CDR3 sequence (DNA): TGCAGCGTTGGGGGACAGGGGGTAAGATACAATGAGCAGTTCTTC.